The source of this TCR beta chain is a study of T cell clonality in common variable immunodeficiency. Regarding the study as a whole: Reportedly, TCR beta sequences from common variable immunodeficiency showed fewer deletions and N-nucleotide insertions. Patient heterogeneity in the CVID cohort limited correlations between repertoire features and clinical complications.

After removal of 2 bases from V and 3 bases from J, the junction contained 7 bases not matched to a gene. This CDR3 spans 18 amino acids. Germline V gene data show CDR1 as PRHDT and CDR2 as FYEKMQ (reference sequence). The data were produced by immunoSEQ multiplex PCR, yet TCRdb's version contains in-frame clones alone and is incomplete. The table lists 40,000 or so clones, with no singletons. For at least one year, all CVID subjects received replacement immunoglobulin. Donors gave roughly 4.5 to 9 ml heparinized peripheral whole blood. This clone was counted between two and nine times. Its specificity is not known. The CDR3 is cut off 3 residues early in the read; its end comes from the germline J gene.

This clonotype originated in a human donor with common variable immunodeficiency. The source material was peripheral blood mononuclear cells. The V call is TRBV13, the J call TRBJ2-6; TRBD1 matches at 10 bases. The DNA read from the CDR3 is TGTGCCAGCAGCTTAATTGGGACAGGGGATGGTGGGGCCAACGTC. Protein sequence: CASSLIGTGDGGANV. The CDR3 as a whole reads CASSLIGTGDGGANVLTF.